What follows is one T cell receptor (beta chain) and its context. What this receptor recognizes is not known. No per-base quality is available; no much larger clone lies one base away. Library preparation employed the immunoSEQ multiplex PCR assay. In the paper's pipeline: A statistical classification framework was developed to diagnose cytomegalovirus status using the catalog of TCR beta chain sequences. Not all clones reach the TCRdb copy of this immuneACCESS table, which keeps in-frame sequences only. Checked studies attribute under half of the gap to unresolved V genes and leave the rest unexplained. That table gives V, J and clone size, and the DNA gave D and trimming. For this sample there are some 130,000 clones; approximately 94% appear just once. In total, the top ten clones hold roughly 1.9% of the sample. The data were obtained in a study of cytomegalovirus exposure and HLA in healthy donors (TCRdb year 2017). With respect to the entire study: According to a later analysis, the 120 or so validation repertoires were produced on the same platform as the approximately 600 repertoires of the first cohort. To predict cytomegalovirus infection status, the study combined high-throughput TCR immunosequencing, statistical association of individual TCRs with disease status, and machine learning. In addition to the first cohort of roughly 700 subjects, a separate validation cohort of 120 different subjects was used. The study aimed to test whether signatures of past pathogen exposure could be identified by cataloging public T cell receptors.

General conclusions and limits of the study: In a later analysis, TCRs clustered in the first cohort were found to also tend to co-occur in the roughly 130 validation repertoires, with 94% of cluster scores above 0. Cytomegalovirus status was reported to be diagnosed by the classifier with high specificity and sensitivity in both the original and validation cohorts. A later analysis had no HLA typing for the validation cohort, so co-occurrence there was scored across all 110 or so repertoires. Across donors, most TCR sequences were observed very rarely, whereas some public TCRs were present in many individuals. In the study, roughly 160 TCR beta chains were listed as associated with cytomegalovirus. A few of the identified cytomegalovirus-associated TCR beta chains were confirmed in vitro to be specific for cytomegalovirus antigens. It was suggested by the authors that the approach could potentially be generalized to other disease states and immunological phenotypes.

The donors were included in the validation cohort of 130 or so subjects, a group kept apart from the roughly 700-subject first cohort. This clonotype was sampled from a man aged 18 to 29 in good health and CMV-seropositive. Sequenced material: PBMCs.

The CDR3 protein: CASSRGLGTYEQYF. The nucleotide sequence is given as TGTGCCAGCAGCCGAGGACTTGGAACCTACGAGCAGTACTTC. The V and J segments used are TRBV7-6 and TRBJ2-7, with a weak D call of TRBD2 (5 bases match). CDR1 SGHVS and CDR2 FNYEAQ were looked up in the germline V gene. The CDR3 spans 14 residues, from the cysteine through the phenylalanine. The entry retains the CDR3 DNA only, 42 bases that are in frame from base 1. Deletion took 5 bases off V and 2 bases off J, with a span of 13 bases between the germline ends.